In this sample, the clone carrying this TCR beta chain turned up a few times. Per the germline V gene, CDR1 is SGHTA and CDR2 is FQGTGA. The CDR3 consists of 16 residues. V shed 1 base, J shed 2 bases, and the junction held 2 bases outside the gene matches. Sequencing was performed with immunoSEQ multiplex PCR; in TCRdb, only in-frame clones are kept and a portion is missing. The sample includes roughly 220,000 clones, around 84% seen only once; the top ten take about 4%. The data were obtained in a study of blood T cell repertoires in COVID-19. Individuals drawn from about 26 US areas were about 18 to 90 years old.

The sequence was collected from a man in his thirties or forties with acute COVID-19. Sequenced input: PBMCs or T cells enriched from blood (not recorded which). V usage is TRBV7-3 and J usage is TRBJ2-2; 9 nucleotides align to TRBD2. The CDR3 DNA reads TGTGCCAGCAGCTTAAATAGCGGGGGAAACACCGGGGAGCTGTTTTTT. It codes for CASSLNSGGNTGELFF.